This T cell receptor beta chain was captured by sequencing in a study of cytomegalovirus exposure and HLA in healthy donors. Researchers ran the PCR with 60 Vbeta and 13 Jbeta primers. The table came from immunoSEQ multiplex PCR; TCRdb's copy has only in-frame clones and leaves some out. The table lists some 60,000 clones, under 90% of them singletons. At collection, donors were nominally healthy, but unrecorded immune exposures were probable. Study observations and caveats: Near-uniform donor sequencing depth was presumed by presence/absence analyses. It was reportedly the case that the classifier diagnosed cytomegalovirus status with high specificity and sensitivity. The authors judged a highly shared variant cluster likely a sequencing artifact.

This CDR3 has 16 residues. V gave up 6 bases and J gave up 5 bases, with 23 bases separating them. Looked up from germline, CDR1 is MDHEN and CDR2 is SYDVKM. In regard to this clone: Its antigen is as yet unknown.

The chain uses TRBV28 and TRBJ2-7, with D possibly TRBD1 on 6 matching bases. The source is a woman aged 40 to 50 in good health and CMV-seronegative. The sample was PBMCs. The CDR3 here is CASSSTHLLQGDEQYF. Here the CDR3 DNA reads TGTGCCAGCAGCAGCACCCACCTACTACAGGGCGACGAGCAGTACTTC.